The 6 T cell receptor beta chains reported below all come from one sample, sequenced in a study of cytomegalovirus exposure and HLA in healthy donors. Produced via immunoSEQ multiplex PCR; TCRdb's table is partial and in-frame only. The sample holds 76,000 or so clones, roughly 94% seen once. The sample was PBMCs. These receptor sequences come from a woman aged 18-30 years in good health and CMV-seropositive.

The chain is built from TRBV28 and TRBJ2-1; D uncertain. The V end lost 4 bases, the J end lost 8 bases, and 9 bases lay between the germline ends. The CDR3 covers 12 residues. Per the germline V gene, CDR1 is MDHEN and CDR2 is SYDVKM. The CDR3 region is CASSSGIHEQFF. The CDR3 nucleotides are TGTGCCAGCAGTTCAGGTATCCATGAGCAGTTCTTC. Together with reference TRBV28 and TRBJ2-1, the CDR3 gives the full variable domain: DVKVTQSSRYLVKRTGEKVFLECVQDMDHENMFWYRQDPGLGLRLIYFSYDVKMKEKGDIPEGYSVSREKKERFSLILESASTNQTSMYLCASSSGIHEQFFGPGTRLTVL.

This clone occurred a few times. This chain links TRBV30 with TRBJ2-5; D is possibly TRBD1 (5 bases). CDR3 length equals 12 residues. V lost 2 bases and J lost 5, with 9 bases in between. Germline CDR1 GTSNPN, CDR2 SVGIG (reference sequence). Written as DNA, the CDR3 is TGTGCCTGGAGTAAGGGGCGGGAGACCCAGTACTTC. Translating it yields CAWSKGRETQYF.

This clone was counted a few times. This chain joins TRBV29-1 and TRBJ2-1, with 7 bases identical to TRBD2. Per the germline V gene, CDR1 is SQVTM and CDR2 is ANQGSEA. J gave up 6 bases and V 0 bases, and 5 bases lay outside the gene matches. CDR3 length: 14 amino acids. The CDR3 coding sequence is TGCAGCGTTGAAGAGCCGGGACTACGCAATGAGCAGTTCTTC. Protein sequence: CSVEEPGLRNEQFF.

This chain connects TRBV10-3 to TRBJ2-3, with 7 positions matching TRBD2. The CDR3 length is 14 residues. The J segment lost 5 bases and the V segment lost 0 bases, leaving 2 bases of the junction unmatched. CDR1 and CDR2 from the germline V gene are ENHRY and SYGVKD. This CDR3 reads CAISESGGVDTQYF. CDR3 nucleotides: TGTGCCATCAGTGAGTCGGGGGGGGTAGATACGCAGTATTTT.

The rearrangement joins TRBV9 to TRBJ2-2, with 10 positions matching TRBD2. Germline values: CDR1 SGDLS, CDR2 YYNGEE. The CDR3 runs to 18 residues. V lost 1 base and J lost 6; bases outside the gene matches: 12. CDR3 in amino acids: CASSVLAGVYPPAGELFF. As DNA, the CDR3 is TGTGCCAGCAGCGTACTAGCGGGAGTATATCCCCCCGCCGGGGAGCTGTTTTTT.

This sequence joins TRBV28 and TRBJ2-5; 9 nucleotides align to TRBD2. Germline-derived CDR1 and CDR2 are MDHEN and SYDVKM. V lost 2 bases, J lost 4 bases, and 5 bases stayed unmatched. The CDR3 covers 15 residues. The CDR3 DNA reads as TGTGCCAGCAGTTTAGAGGGACTAGCCTCAGAGACCCAGTACTTC. It codes for CASSLEGLASETQYF.